Listed here are 8 T cell receptor beta chains from one sample, sequenced in a study of CD8 T cells in Susac syndrome (dated by TCRdb to the late 2010s). The protocol used for the library was the immunoSEQ multiplex PCR assay. RNA was extracted with the RNeasy kit and about 0.45 to 1 ug was reverse transcribed using random hexamers. TCRdb trimmed public reads at Q25 via fastp, called clones via MiXCR and kept in-frame beta chains. Rows are unified per CDR3 protein, each entry keeping the most common DNA and genes. The table for this sample lists about 240,000 distinct CDR3 sequences; about 96% of them were counted only once. 0.08% to 0.11% of the sample comes from the top ten. Sequenced sample: CD4+ T cells from PBMCs. All receptors come from a human donor with Susac syndrome.

The rearrangement links TRBV15 to TRBJ2-1; the match to TRBD1 covers 10 bases. The germline V gene has CDR1 LNHNV and CDR2 YYDKDF (reference sequence). J was trimmed by 7 bases and V by 3 bases; bases with no gene match: 3. This CDR3 is 14 amino acids long. CDR3 sequence: CATSRMDRGNEQFF. The DNA for the CDR3 is TGTGCCACCAGCAGGATGGACAGGGGGAATGAGCAGTTCTTC.

The chain has TRBV3-1 and TRBJ2-5; D is unresolved. Trimming cost V 4 bases and J 7 bases, with 13 bases left between them. The CDR3 runs to 13 residues. Germline loops: CDR1 LGHDT, CDR2 YNNKEL (reference sequence). The DNA of the CDR3 is TGTGCCAGCAGCCCCAGCGTAGGGCGGACCCAGTACTTC. This sequence encodes CASSPSVGRTQYF.

This chain connects TRBV9 to TRBJ2-7; TRBD2 matches at 9 bases. CDR1 and CDR2 (germline): SGDLS, YYNGEE. The CDR3 length is 16 residues. The trim removed 0 bases at V and 4 bases at J, leaving 8 bases unmatched. As DNA, the CDR3 is TGTGCCAGCAGCGTAGGACTAGCGGAGGTGGAGTACGAGCAGTACTTC. Residues: CASSVGLAEVEYEQYF.

This chain connects TRBV25-1 to TRBJ1-1; D not certain. Trimming removed 0 bases from V and 0 bases from J, with 5 bases in between. Germline lookup yields CDR1 MGHDK and CDR2 SYGVNS. CDR3 length: 14 amino acids. The CDR3 loop is CASSEYTVNTEAFF. The CDR3 DNA reads as TGTGCCAGCAGTGAATACACAGTGAACACTGAAGCTTTCTTT. Full variable domain (outside the CDR3, taken from reference TRBV25-1 and TRBJ1-1): EADIYQTPRYLVIGTGKKITLECSQTMGHDKMYWYQQDPGMELHLIHYSYGVNSTEKGDLSSESTVSRIRTEHFPLTLESARPSHTSQYLCASSEYTVNTEAFFGQGTRLTVV.

The chain joins TRBV20-1 to TRBJ1-4; tentatively, D is TRBD1 (5 bases). V dropped 5 bases and J dropped 8 bases, with 24 bases sitting between them. CDR3 size: 16 residues. Germline CDR1 is DFQATT and CDR2 is SNEGSKA (reference sequence). The CDR3 sequence: CSAPGHRKTGGEKLFF. As DNA, the CDR3 is TGCAGTGCTCCGGGCCACCGGAAAACGGGGGGGGAAAAACTGTTTTTT.

A remark on this clonotype: The germline gene is not matched at one end of the junction; a read error may be the cause. The CDR3 spells CASIQLPELDRELNQPQHF. Written as DNA, the CDR3 is TGCGCCAGCATTCAATTACCAGAGCTAGACAGGGAACTCAATCAGCCCCAGCATTTT. The J gene is TRBJ1-5, the V gene TRBV23-1, with TRBD1 matching over 7 bases. TRBV23-1 is sorted into the ORF group, with uncertain function. The CDR3 is 19 residues long.

The chain recombines TRBV30 with TRBJ2-1, with TRBD2 matching over 11 bases. This CDR3 has 13 amino acids. The germline V gene encodes CDR1 GTSNPN and CDR2 SVGIG (reference sequence). V shed 4 bases, J shed 4 bases, and the junction held 0 bases outside the gene matches. The chain's CDR3 is CAWTSGRYNEQFF. In DNA form, the CDR3 reads TGTGCCTGGACTAGCGGGAGGTACAATGAGCAGTTCTTC. Full variable domain (remainder filled in from reference TRBV30 and TRBJ2-1): SQTIHQWPATLVQPVGSPLSLECTVEGTSNPNLYWYRQAAGRGLQLLFYSVGIGQISSEVPQNLSASRPQDRQFILSSKKLLLSDSGFYLCAWTSGRYNEQFFGPGTRLTVL.

V and J are TRBV19 and TRBJ2-2; unclear D gene. The CDR3 has 13 residues. V lost 6 bases and J lost 5, with 10 bases in between. Germline CDR1 LNHDA, CDR2 SQIVND (reference sequence). CDR3: CASRRSGTGELFF. CDR3 DNA: TGTGCCAGTAGGCGGTCCGGGACCGGGGAGCTGTTTTTT.